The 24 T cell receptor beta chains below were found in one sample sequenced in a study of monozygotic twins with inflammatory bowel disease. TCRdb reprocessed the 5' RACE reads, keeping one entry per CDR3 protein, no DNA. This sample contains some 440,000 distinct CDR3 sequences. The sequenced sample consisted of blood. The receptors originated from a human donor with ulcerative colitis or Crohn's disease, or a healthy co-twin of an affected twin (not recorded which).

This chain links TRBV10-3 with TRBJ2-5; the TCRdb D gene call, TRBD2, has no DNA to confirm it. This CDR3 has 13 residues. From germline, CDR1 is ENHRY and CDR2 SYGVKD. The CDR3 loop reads CAISLAGEETQYF.

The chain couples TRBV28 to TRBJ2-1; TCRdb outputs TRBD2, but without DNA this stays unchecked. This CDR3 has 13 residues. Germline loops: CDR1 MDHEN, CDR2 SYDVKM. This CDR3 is CASSTGLVDEQFF.

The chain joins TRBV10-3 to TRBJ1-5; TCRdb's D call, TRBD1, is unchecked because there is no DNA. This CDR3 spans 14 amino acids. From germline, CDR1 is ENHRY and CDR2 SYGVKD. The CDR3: CATQRQGVYQPQHF.

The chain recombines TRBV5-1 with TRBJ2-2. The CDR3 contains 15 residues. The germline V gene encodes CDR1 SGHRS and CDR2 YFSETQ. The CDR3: CASSLVPVDTGELFF. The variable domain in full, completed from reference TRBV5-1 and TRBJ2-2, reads KAGVTQTPRYLIKTRGQQVTLSCSPISGHRSVSWYQQTPGQGLQFLFEYFSETQRNKGNFPGRFSGRQFSNSRSEMNVSTLELGDSALYLCASSLVPVDTGELFFGEGSRLTVL.

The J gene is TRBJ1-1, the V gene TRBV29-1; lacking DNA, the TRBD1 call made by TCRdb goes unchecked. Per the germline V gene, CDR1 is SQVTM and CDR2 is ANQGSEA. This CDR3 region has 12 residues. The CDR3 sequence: CSDRTGNTEAFF.

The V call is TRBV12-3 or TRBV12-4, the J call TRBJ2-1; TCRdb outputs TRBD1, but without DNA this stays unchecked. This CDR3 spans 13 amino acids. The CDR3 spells CASSSQGTNEQFF.

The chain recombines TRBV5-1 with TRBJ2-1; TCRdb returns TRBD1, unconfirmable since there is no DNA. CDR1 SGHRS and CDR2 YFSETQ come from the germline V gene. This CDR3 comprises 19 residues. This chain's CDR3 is CASSPYMGSVFGGYNEQFF. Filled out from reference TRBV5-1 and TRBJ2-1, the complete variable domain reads KAGVTQTPRYLIKTRGQQVTLSCSPISGHRSVSWYQQTPGQGLQFLFEYFSETQRNKGNFPGRFSGRQFSNSRSEMNVSTLELGDSALYLCASSPYMGSVFGGYNEQFFGPGTRLTVL.

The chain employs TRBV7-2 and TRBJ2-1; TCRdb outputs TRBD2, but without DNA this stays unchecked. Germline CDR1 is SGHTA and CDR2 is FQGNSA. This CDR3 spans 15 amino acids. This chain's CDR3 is CASSSTSGPLAEQFF.

The CDR3: CASRIFSGDEQFF. The chain carries TRBV19 and TRBJ2-1; TCRdb selects TRBD2, and the lack of DNA leaves this call unchecked. The CDR3 consists of 13 residues. In germline, CDR1 is LNHDA, CDR2 SQIVND (reference sequence).

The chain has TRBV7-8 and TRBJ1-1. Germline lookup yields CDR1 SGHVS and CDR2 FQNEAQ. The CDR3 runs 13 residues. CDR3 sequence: CASSIGFNTEAFF.

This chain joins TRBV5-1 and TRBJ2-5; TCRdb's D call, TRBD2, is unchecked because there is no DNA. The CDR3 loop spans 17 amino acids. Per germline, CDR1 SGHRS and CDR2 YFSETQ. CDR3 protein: CASSPQTGSGRKETQYF.

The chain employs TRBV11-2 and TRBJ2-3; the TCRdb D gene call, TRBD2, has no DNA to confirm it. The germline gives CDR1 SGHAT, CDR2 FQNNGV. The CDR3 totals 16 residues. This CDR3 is CASSILAGGTTDTQYF.

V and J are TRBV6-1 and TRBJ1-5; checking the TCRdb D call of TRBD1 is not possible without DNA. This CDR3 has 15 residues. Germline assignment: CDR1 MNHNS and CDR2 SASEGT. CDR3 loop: CASSDRQPSNQPQHF.

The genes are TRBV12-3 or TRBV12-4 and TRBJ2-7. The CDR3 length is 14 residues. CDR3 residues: CASSLSRLLYEQYF.

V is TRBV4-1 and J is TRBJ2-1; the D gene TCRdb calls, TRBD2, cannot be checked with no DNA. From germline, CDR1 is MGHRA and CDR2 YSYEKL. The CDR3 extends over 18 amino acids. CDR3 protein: CASSQVGSGGAGIYEQFF.

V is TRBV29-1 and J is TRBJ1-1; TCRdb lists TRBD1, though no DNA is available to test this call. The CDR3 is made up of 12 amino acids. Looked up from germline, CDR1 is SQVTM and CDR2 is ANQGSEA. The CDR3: CSTRPKAAEAFF.

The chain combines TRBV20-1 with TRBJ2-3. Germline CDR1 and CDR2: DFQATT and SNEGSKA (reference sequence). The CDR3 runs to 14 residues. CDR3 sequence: CSATYSRGTDTQYF.

The CDR3 reads CSAVSGGSYEQYF. The chain couples TRBV20-1 to TRBJ2-7; checking the TCRdb D call of TRBD2 is not possible without DNA. The length of the CDR3 is 13 residues. CDR1 DFQATT and CDR2 SNEGSKA come from the germline V gene (reference sequence).

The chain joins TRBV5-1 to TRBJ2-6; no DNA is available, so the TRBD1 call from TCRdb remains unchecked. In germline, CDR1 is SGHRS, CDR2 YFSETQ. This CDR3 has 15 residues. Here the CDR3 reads CASSQQGPGANVLTF.

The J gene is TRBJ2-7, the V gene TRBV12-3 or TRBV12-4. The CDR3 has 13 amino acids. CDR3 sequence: CASSFRAFHEQYF.

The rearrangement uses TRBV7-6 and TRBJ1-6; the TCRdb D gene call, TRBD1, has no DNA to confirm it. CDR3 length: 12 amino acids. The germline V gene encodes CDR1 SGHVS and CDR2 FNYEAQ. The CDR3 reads CASSLGWGALHF.

The CDR3 is CSARVIWYSEAFF. The chain has TRBV20-1 and TRBJ1-1. The CDR3 sequence is 13 residues long. Germline V CDR1 and CDR2: DFQATT, SNEGSKA (reference sequence).

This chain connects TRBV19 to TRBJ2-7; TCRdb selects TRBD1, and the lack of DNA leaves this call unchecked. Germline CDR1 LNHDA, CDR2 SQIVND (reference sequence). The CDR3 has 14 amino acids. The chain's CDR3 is CASSMGQSTYEQYF.

The CDR3 loop is CASSAGLAGRTDTQYF. The chain employs TRBV5-1 and TRBJ2-3; lacking DNA, the TRBD2 call made by TCRdb goes unchecked. The V gene's germline CDR1 is SGHRS and CDR2 YFSETQ. This CDR3 is built from 16 residues.